This TCR beta chain is from a study of T cell responses to AZD1222 COVID-19 vaccine. General study results and limits: Donors, mostly white British, included more females; clonal diversity was possibly underestimated.

Notes on this clone: The antigen is not known.

The repertoire was sequenced with immunoSEQ multiplex PCR; TCRdb's copy has only in-frame clones and lacks some. The profile covers 95,000 to 150,000 clones, with approximately 83% appearing a single time and approximately 8.8% taken by the ten largest. Germline values: CDR1 MNHEY, CDR2 SVGAGI. Germline trimming cut 4 bases from V and 7 bases from J; bases unmatched to any gene: 3. There are 12 residues in the CDR3. The sample in question was peripheral blood, obtained on day 0 of AZD1222 vaccination. This receptor was identified in an adult in good health. V usage is TRBV6-5 and J usage is TRBJ1-2; 7 bases line up with TRBD1. For the CDR3, the DNA is TGTGCCAGCAGTTCCGACAGGGCTGGCTACACCTTC. As protein: CASSSDRAGYTF.